A single TCR beta chain is shown here with its context. The sample is drawn from a study of shared clonotypes between healthy human individuals. Generated by immunoSEQ multiplex PCR, the TCRdb table keeps only in-frame clones and is missing some. Of around 700,000 clones listed, less than 80% are singletons. Germline values: CDR1 SGHRS, CDR2 YFSETQ. The length of the CDR3 is 17 residues. After removal of 0 bases from V and 6 bases from J, the junction contained 12 bases not matched to a gene. The TCR originated in a young woman in good health. The sample was memory CD4+ T cells sorted from blood. Stated subset: CD45RA-negative fraction. This chain joins TRBV5-1 and TRBJ2-7, with 10 bases identical to TRBD1. The CDR3 reads CASSLGPPGTGEAEQYF. The CDR3 DNA sequence: TGCGCCAGCAGCTTGGGCCCCCCCGGGACAGGGGAGGCCGAGCAGTACTTC. Variable domain in full (rest from reference TRBV5-1 and TRBJ2-7): KAGVTQTPRYLIKTRGQQVTLSCSPISGHRSVSWYQQTPGQGLQFLFEYFSETQRNKGNFPGRFSGRQFSNSRSEMNVSTLELGDSALYLCASSLGPPGTGEAEQYFGPGTRLTVT.